These T cell receptor beta chains were read from a single sample in a study of T cell responses to AZD1222 COVID-19 vaccine. This table comes from immunoSEQ multiplex PCR, and its TCRdb copy is limited to in-frame clones, with some not included. Among about 160,000 clones listed, roughly 91% were seen once. This specimen consisted of peripheral blood, obtained on day 0 of AZD1222 vaccination. The source of these receptors is an adult in good health. CDR3s leave out the opening cysteine and the closing phenylalanine or tryptophan. Fields, in order: V gene, CDR3 length, CDR3 protein.

V: TRBV19
length: 13
CDR3: ASRISDSGEQPQH

V: TRBV12-3/TRBV12-4
length: 11
CDR3: ASSPRSYNEQF

V: TRBV4-1
length: 12
CDR3: ASSQDRGKVEAF

V: TRBV11-2
length: 11
CDR3: ASSLVGGTEAF

V: TRBV25-1
length: 12
CDR3: ASSPRGETGELF

V: TRBV15
length: 12
CDR3: ATSRGGSGNTIY

V: TRBV11-3
length: 12
CDR3: ASSFEQTSDGYT

V: TRBV5-4
length: 13
CDR3: ASRVEGQNTGELF

V: TRBV4-1
length: 16
CDR3: ASSQVKVRGLAGGEQY

V: TRBV29-1
length: 12
CDR3: SVFTGDSNQPQH